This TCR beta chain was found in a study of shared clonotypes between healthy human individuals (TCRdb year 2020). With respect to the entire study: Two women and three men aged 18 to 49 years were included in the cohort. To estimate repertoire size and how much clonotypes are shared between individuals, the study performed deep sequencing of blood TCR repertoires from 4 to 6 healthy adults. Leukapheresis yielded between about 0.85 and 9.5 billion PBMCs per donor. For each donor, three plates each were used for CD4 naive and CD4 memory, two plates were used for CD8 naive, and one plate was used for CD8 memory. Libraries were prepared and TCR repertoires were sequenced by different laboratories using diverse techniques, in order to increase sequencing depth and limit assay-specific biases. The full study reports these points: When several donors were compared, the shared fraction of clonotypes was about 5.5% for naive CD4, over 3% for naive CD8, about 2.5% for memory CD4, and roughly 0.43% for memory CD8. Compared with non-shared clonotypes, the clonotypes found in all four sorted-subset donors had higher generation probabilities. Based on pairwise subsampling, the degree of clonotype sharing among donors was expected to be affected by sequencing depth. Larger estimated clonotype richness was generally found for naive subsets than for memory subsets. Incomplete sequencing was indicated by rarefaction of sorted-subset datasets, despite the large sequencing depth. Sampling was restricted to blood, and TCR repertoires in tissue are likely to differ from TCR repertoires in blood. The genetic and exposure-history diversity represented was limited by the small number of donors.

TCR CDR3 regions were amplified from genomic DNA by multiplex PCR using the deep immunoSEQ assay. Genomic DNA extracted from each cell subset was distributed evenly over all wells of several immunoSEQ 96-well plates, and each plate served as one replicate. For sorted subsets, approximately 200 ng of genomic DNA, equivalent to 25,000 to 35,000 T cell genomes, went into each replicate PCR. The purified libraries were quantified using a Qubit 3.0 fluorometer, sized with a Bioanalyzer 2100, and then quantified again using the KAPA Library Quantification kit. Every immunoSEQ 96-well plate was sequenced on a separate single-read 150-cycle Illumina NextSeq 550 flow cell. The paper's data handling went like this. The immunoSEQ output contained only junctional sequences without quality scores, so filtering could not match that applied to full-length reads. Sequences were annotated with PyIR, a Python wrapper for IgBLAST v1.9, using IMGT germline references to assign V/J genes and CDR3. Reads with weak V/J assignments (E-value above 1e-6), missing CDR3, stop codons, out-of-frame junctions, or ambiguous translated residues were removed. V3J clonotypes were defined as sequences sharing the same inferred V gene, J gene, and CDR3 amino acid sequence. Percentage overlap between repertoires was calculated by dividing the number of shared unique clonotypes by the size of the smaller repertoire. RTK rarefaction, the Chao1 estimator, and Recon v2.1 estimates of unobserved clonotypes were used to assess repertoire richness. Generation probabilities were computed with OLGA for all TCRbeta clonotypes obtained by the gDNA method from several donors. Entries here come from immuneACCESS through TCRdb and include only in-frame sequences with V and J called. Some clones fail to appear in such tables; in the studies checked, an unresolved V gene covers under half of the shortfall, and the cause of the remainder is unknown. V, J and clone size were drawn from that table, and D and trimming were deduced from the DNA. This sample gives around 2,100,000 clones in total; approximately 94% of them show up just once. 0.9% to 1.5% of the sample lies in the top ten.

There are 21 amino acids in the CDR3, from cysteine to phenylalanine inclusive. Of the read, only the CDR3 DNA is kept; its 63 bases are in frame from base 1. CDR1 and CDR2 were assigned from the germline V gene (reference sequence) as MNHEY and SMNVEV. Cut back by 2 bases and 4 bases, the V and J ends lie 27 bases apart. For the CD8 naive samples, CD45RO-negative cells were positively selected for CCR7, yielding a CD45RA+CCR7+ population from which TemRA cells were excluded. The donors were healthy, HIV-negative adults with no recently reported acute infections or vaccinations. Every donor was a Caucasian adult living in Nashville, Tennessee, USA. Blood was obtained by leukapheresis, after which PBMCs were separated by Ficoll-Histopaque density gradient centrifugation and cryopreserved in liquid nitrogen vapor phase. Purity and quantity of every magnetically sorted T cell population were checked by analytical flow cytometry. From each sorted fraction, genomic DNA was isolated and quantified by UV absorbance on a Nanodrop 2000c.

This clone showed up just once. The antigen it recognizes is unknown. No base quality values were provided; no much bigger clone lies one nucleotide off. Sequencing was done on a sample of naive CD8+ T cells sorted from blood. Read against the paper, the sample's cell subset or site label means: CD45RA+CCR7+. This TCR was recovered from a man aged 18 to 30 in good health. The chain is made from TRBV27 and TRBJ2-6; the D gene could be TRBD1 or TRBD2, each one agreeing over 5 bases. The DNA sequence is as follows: TGTGCCAGCAGTTTAACCCAAGGATGGGGGACCTCTAAAGAAGGGGCCAACGTCCTGACTTTC. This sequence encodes CASSLTQGWGTSKEGANVLTF.